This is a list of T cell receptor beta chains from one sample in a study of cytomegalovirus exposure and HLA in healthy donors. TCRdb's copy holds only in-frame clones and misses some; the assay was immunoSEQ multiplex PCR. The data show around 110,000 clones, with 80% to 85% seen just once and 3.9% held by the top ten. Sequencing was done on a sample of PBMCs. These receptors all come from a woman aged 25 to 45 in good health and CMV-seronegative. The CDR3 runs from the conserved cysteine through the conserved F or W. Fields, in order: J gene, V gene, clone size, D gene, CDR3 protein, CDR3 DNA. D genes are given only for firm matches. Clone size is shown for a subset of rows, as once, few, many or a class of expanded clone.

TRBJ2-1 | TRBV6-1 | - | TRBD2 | CASSEARLIRGREGQVCSEQFF | TGTGCCAGCAGTGAAGCACGTCTCATCCGGGGACGGGAGGGCCAGGTTTGTAGTGAGCAGTTCTTC
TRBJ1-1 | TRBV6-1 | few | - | CASSDRQVFTEAFF | TGTGCCAGCAGTGATAGACAGGTGTTCACTGAAGCTTTCTTT
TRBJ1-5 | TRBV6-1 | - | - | CASMDTFNQPQHF | TGTGCCAGCATGGACACCTTCAATCAGCCCCAGCATTTT
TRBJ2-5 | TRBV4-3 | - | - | CASSQDSTPTKTQYF | TGCGCCAGCAGCCAAGACAGTACGCCAACAAAGACCCAGTACTTC
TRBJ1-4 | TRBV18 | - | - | CASSQTATSTNEKLFF | TGTGCCAGCTCACAGACAGCCACGTCAACTAATGAAAAACTGTTTTTT
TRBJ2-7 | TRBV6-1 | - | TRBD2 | CASALRTSGAEEQYF | TGTGCCAGTGCCCTTAGGACTAGCGGGGCGGAAGAGCAGTACTTC
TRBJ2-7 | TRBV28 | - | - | CASGEGGAVEQYF | TGTGCCAGCGGGGAGGGGGGGGCGGTCGAGCAGTACTTC
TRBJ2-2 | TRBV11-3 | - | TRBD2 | CASTPGGSDTGELFF | TGTGCCAGCACCCCCGGCGGGAGCGACACCGGGGAGCTGTTTTTT
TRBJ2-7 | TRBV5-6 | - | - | CASSLDAGPGEQYF | TGTGCCAGCAGCTTGGATGCAGGGCCCGGGGAGCAGTACTTC
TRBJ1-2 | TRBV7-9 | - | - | CASSLDGGNVAGYTF | TGTGCCAGCAGCTTAGACGGAGGGAATGTAGCCGGCTACACCTTC
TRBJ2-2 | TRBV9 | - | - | CASSGPGGWDTGELFF | TGTGCCAGCAGCGGCCCCGGAGGATGGGACACCGGGGAGCTGTTTTTT
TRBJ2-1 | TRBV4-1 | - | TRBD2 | CASSQDRTSGSGNEQFF | TGCGCCAGCAGCCAAGATCGGACTAGCGGGAGTGGCAATGAGCAGTTCTTC
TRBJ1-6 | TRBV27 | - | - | CASSIIGTSGLNNSPLHF | TGTGCCAGCAGTATAATCGGGACCTCGGGACTAAATAATTCACCCCTCCACTTT
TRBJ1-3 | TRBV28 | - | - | CASSFDSSGNTIYF | TGTGCCAGCAGTTTCGACAGCTCTGGAAACACCATATATTTT
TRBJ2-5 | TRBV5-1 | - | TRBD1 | CASSTLTGNQETQYF | TGCGCCAGCAGCACCCTGACAGGGAACCAAGAGACCCAGTACTTC
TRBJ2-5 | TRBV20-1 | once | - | CSASFQETQYF | TGCAGTGCTAGCTTCCAAGAGACCCAGTACTTC
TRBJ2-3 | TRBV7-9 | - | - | CASSLVSLSGDTQYF | TGTGCCAGCAGCTTAGTCTCCCTCTCGGGAGATACGCAGTATTTT
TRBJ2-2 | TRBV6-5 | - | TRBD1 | CASSSSTGVSTGELFF | TGTGCCAGCAGTTCCTCGACAGGGGTGAGCACCGGGGAGCTGTTTTTT
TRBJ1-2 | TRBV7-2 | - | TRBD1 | CASSRQGIYGYTF | TGTGCCAGCAGCCGACAGGGAATCTATGGCTACACCTTC
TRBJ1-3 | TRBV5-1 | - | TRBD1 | CASSLLPQGTGNTIYF | TGCGCCAGCAGCCTATTACCACAGGGGACTGGAAACACCATATATTTT
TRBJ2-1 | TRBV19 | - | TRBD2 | CASSIDSSGRALLNEQFF | TGTGCCAGTAGTATTGACTCTAGCGGGAGGGCTCTGCTGAATGAGCAGTTCTTC
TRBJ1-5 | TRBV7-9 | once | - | CASSLTGYQPQHF | TGTGCCAGCAGCTTAACAGGGTATCAGCCCCAGCATTTT
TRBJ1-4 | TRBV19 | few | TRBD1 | CASSIGTGPEKLFF | TGTGCCAGTAGTATCGGGACAGGACCTGAAAAACTGTTTTTT
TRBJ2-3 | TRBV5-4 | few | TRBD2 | CASSSSGRAADTQYF | TGTGCCAGCAGCTCTAGCGGGAGGGCCGCAGATACGCAGTATTTT
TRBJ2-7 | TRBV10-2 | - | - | CASSDLGDFTYEQYF | TGCGCCAGCAGCGACCTAGGGGACTTTACCTACGAGCAGTACTTC
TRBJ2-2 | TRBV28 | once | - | CASNENGELFF | TGTGCCAGCAATGAGAACGGGGAGCTGTTTTTT
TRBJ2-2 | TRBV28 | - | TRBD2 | CASRIPSGGYTGELFF | TGTGCCAGCAGAATTCCTAGCGGGGGCTACACCGGGGAGCTGTTTTTT
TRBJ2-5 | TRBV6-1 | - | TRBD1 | CASSALPQGNGETQYF | TGTGCCAGCAGTGCCCTACCACAGGGGAACGGAGAGACCCAGTACTTC
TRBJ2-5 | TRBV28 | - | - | CASSLPQGAGAQYF | TGTGCCAGCAGTTTACCACAAGGCGCCGGGGCCCAGTACTTC
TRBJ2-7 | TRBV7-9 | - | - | CASSDMSSYEQYF | TGTGCCAGCAGTGACATGAGCTCCTACGAGCAGTACTTC
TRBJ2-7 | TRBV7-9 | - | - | CSSSPTRQVDNYEQYF | TGTTCCAGCAGCCCCACTCGACAGGTTGACAACTACGAGCAGTACTTC
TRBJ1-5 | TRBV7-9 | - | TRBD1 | CASSRQGGEGQPQHF | TGTGCCAGCAGCCGCCAGGGGGGCGAGGGTCAGCCCCAGCATTTT
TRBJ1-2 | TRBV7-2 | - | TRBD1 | CASSLGTGAVSYGYTF | TGTGCCAGCAGCTTAGGGACAGGGGCGGTTAGCTATGGCTACACCTTC
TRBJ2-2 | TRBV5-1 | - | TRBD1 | CASDKFTGGNTGELFF | TGCGCCAGCGACAAGTTCACAGGGGGAAACACCGGGGAGCTGTTTTTT
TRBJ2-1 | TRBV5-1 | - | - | CASSRTGAPGHEQFF | TGCGCCAGCAGTCGTACGGGAGCCCCGGGTCATGAGCAGTTCTTC
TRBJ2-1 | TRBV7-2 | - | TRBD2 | CASSLDAGGTPNEQFF | TGTGCCAGCAGCTTAGATGCGGGAGGAACACCCAATGAGCAGTTCTTC
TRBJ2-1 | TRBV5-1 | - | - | CASSEPGGEQFF | TGCGCCAGCAGCGAGCCAGGGGGGGAGCAGTTCTTC
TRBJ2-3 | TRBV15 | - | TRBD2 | CATRPESGGPAPDTQYF | TGTGCCACCAGGCCGGAGAGCGGGGGTCCTGCACCAGATACGCAGTATTTT
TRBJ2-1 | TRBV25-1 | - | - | CASQGAGNNEQFF | TGTGCCAGCCAAGGCGCAGGGAACAATGAGCAGTTCTTC
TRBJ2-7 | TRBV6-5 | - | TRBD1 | CASRDRTGGVYEQYF | TGTGCCAGCAGGGATCGGACAGGGGGCGTTTACGAGCAGTACTTC
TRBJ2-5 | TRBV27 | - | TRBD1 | CASRYRGLQETQYF | TGTGCCAGCAGGTACAGGGGGCTTCAAGAGACCCAGTACTTC
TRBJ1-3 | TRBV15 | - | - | CATSRGEGAGNTIYF | TGTGCCACCAGCAGAGGGGAAGGGGCTGGAAACACCATATATTTT
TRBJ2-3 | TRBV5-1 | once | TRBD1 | CASSLTGTGTDTQYF | TGCGCCAGCAGCTTGACCGGGACAGGCACAGATACGCAGTATTTT
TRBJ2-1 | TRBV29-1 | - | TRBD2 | CSALGTSGKGNEQFF | TGCAGCGCCCTCGGGACTAGCGGGAAGGGCAATGAGCAGTTCTTC
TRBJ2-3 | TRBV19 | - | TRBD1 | CASSTGGDTQYF | TGTGCCAGTAGTACAGGGGGCGATACGCAGTATTTT
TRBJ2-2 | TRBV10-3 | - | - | CAIRPEVHTNTGELFF | TGTGCCATCAGGCCGGAGGTCCACACTAACACCGGGGAGCTGTTTTTT
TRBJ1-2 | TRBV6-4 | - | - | CASSAGDGYTF | TGTGCCAGCAGTGCAGGGGACGGCTACACCTTC
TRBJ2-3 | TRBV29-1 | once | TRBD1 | CSVGPRDRLGNTQYF | TGCAGCGTTGGCCCCAGGGACAGGTTAGGTAATACGCAGTATTTT
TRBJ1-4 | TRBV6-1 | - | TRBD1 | CASSRQGRSEKLFF | TGTGCCAGCAGTAGACAGGGACGGAGTGAAAAACTGTTTTTT
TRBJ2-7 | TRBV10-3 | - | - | CAIGSSYEQYF | TGTGCCATCGGCAGCTCCTACGAGCAGTACTTC
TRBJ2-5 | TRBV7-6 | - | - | CASSLEASRKTQYF | TGTGCCAGCAGCTTAGAGGCTAGTCGAAAGACCCAGTACTTC
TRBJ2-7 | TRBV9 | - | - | CASSVATGTSGGELNF | -
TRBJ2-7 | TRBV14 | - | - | CASSPFTVYEQYF | TGTGCCAGCAGCCCTTTTACAGTCTACGAGCAGTACTTC
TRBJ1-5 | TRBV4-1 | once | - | CASSQEAGRNQPQHF | TGCGCCAGCAGCCAAGAAGCAGGGCGCAATCAGCCCCAGCATTTT
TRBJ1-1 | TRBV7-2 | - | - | CASSPFSAEAFF | TGTGCCAGCAGCCCATTCAGCGCTGAAGCTTTCTTT